The clone carrying this T cell receptor (beta chain) was picked up a small number of times. Its antigen is not identified. These data are taken from a study of T cells in Graves' hyperthyroidism and ophthalmopathy. Stable Graves' hyperthyroidism denoted no ophthalmopathy progression over 18 months. Used for diagnoses were clinical symptoms, serum thyroxine and TRAb, thyroid ultrasound and orbital computed tomography. The study, taken as a whole, reports: Most thyroid clonotypes with frequency above 0.001 were detected in blood.

CDR1 and CDR2 (germline): SGDLS, YYNGEE. The length of the CDR3 is 15 residues. Trimming cost V 3 bases and J 1 base; bases outside gene matches: 3. It was RNA transcripts that yielded the amplified TCR beta CDR3 regions. During a first-round RT-PCR of the TCR CDR3, the HTBI primer set was used. TCRdb recomputed calls from the multiplex PCR reads with MiXCR, one row per CDR3 protein. The profile shows about 690,000 distinct CDR3 sequences, about 18% of them singletons. Sequencing was performed on blood. This chain joins TRBV9 and TRBJ2-5; 10 nucleotides line up with TRBD2. The receptor comes from a man in his fifties or sixties with Graves' hyperthyroidism. CDR3 protein: CASSELAGVQETQYF. In nucleotides, the CDR3 is TGTGCCAGCAGCGAGCTAGCGGGAGTCCAAGAGACCCAGTACTTC.